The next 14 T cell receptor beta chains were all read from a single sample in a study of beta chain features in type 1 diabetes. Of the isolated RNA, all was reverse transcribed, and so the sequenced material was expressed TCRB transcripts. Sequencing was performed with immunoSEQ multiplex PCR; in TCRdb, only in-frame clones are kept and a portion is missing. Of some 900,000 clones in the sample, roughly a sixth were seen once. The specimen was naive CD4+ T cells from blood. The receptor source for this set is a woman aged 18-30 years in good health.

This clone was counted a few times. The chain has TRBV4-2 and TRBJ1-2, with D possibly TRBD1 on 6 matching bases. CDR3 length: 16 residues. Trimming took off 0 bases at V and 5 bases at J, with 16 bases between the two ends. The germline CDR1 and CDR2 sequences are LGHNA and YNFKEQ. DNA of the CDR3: TGTGCCAGCAGCCAAGATACCACAGGGCCCTATTATGGCTACACCTTC. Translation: CASSQDTTGPYYGYTF.

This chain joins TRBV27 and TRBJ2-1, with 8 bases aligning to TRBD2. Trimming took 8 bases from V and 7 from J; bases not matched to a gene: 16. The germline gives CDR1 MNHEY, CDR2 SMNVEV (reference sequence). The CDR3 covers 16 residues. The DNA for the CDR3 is TGTGCCAGCGGGAGGTGGACTAGCTCGCTTATTAATGAGCAGTTCTTC. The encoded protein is CASGRWTSSLINEQFF.

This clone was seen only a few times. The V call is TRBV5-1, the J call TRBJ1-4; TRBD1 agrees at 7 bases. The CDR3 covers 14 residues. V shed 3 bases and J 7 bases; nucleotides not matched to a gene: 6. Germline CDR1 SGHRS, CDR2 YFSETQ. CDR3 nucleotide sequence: TGCGCCAGCAGCTGGGGGGACAGTAGTGAAAAACTGTTTTTT. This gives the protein CASSWGDSSEKLFF.

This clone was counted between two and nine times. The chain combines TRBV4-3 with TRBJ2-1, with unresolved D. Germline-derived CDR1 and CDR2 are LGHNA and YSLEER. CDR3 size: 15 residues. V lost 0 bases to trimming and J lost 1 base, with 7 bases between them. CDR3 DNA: TGCGCCAGCAGCCAAGATCACAGTTCCTACAATGAGCAGTTCTTC. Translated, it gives CASSQDHSSYNEQFF.

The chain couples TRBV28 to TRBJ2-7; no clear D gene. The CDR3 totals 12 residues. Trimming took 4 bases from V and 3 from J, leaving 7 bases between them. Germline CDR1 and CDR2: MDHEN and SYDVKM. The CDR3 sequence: CASSSQYYEQYF. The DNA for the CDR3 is TGTGCCAGCAGTTCCCAGTACTACGAGCAGTACTTC.

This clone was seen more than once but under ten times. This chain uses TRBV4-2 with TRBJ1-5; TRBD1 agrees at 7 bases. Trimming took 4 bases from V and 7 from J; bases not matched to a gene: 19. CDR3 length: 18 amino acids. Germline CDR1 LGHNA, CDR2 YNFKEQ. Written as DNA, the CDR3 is TGTGCCAGCAGCCGAGCGGAAGCGACAGGGTCCACGGGCCAGCCCCAGCATTTT. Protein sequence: CASSRAEATGSTGQPQHF.

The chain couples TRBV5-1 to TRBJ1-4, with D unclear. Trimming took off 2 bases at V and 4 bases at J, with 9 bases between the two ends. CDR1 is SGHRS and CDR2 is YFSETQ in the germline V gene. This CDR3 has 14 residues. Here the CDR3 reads CASSLGSGNEKLFF. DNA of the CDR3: TGCGCCAGCAGCTTAGGATCTGGTAATGAAAAACTGTTTTTT.

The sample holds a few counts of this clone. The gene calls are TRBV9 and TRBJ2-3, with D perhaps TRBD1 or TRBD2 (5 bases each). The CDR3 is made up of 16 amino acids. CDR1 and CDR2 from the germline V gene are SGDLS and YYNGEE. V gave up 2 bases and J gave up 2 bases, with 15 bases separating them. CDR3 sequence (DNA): TGTGCCAGCAGCGTGGGGTCGAGGGGTACCACAGATACGCAGTATTTT. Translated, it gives CASSVGSRGTTDTQYF. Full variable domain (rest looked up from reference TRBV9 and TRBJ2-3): DSGVTQTPKHLITATGQRVTLRCSPRSGDLSVYWYQQSLDQGLQFLIQYYNGEERAKGNILERFSAQQFPDLHSELNLSSLELGDSALYFCASSVGSRGTTDTQYFGPGTRLTVL.

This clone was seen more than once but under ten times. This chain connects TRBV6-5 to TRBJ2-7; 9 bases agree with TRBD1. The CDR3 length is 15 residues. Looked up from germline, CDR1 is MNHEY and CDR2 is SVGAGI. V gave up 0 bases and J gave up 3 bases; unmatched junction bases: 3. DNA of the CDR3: TGTGCCAGCAGTTACTCGAGACAGGGGGTCTACGAGCAGTACTTC. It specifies CASSYSRQGVYEQYF.

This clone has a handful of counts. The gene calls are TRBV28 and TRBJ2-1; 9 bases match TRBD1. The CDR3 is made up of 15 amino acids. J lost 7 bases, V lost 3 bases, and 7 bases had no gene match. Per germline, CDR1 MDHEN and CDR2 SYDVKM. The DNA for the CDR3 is TGTGCCAGCAGTTTGGCCGGGACAGGGTGGAATGAGCAGTTCTTC. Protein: CASSLAGTGWNEQFF.

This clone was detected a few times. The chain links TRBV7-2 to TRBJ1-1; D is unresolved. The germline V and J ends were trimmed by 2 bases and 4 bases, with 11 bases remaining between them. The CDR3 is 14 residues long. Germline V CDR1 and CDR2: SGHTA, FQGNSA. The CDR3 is CASSLSTAVTEAFF. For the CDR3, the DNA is TGTGCCAGCAGCTTATCAACCGCTGTCACTGAAGCTTTCTTT.

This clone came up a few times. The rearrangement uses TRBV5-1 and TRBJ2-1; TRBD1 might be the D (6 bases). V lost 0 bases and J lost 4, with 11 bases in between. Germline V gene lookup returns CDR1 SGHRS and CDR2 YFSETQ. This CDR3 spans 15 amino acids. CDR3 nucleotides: TGCGCCAGCAGCTTGGAGGGGACAATATACAATGAGCAGTTCTTC. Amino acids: CASSLEGTIYNEQFF.

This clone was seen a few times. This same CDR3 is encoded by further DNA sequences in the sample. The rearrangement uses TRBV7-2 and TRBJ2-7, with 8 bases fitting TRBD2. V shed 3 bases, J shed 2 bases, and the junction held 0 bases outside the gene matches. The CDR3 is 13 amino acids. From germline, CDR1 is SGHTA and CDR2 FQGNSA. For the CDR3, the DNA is TGTGCCAGCAGCTTTAGCGGGGCCTACGAGCAGTACTTC. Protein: CASSFSGAYEQYF. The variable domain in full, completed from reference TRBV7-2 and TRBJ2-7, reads GAGVSQSPSNKVTEKGKDVELRCDPISGHTALYWYRQSLGQGLEFLIYFQGNSAPDKSGLPSDRFSAERTGGSVSTLTIQRTQQEDSAVYLCASSFSGAYEQYFGPGTRLTVT.

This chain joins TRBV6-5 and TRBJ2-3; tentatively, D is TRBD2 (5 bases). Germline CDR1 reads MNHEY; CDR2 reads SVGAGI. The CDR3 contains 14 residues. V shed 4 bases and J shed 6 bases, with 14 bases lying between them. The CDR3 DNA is TGTGCCAGCAGTTGGGCCCCGGGCGGGGATACGCAGTATTTT. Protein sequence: CASSWAPGGDTQYF.